A selection of T cell receptor beta chains follows, all from one sample in a study of blood T cell repertoires in COVID-19. Profiled with immunoSEQ multiplex PCR; TCRdb holds only in-frame clones, not every one. The sample carries approximately 220,000 clones, 80% to 90% recorded once. The material sequenced was PBMCs or T cells enriched from blood (not recorded which). The receptors derive from a woman between 18 and 29 years old in a cohort exposed to, infected with or recovered from COVID-19 (not recorded which). The CDR3 runs from the conserved cysteine through the conserved F or W. D genes are given only for firm matches. Where a row states a size, it is once, few, many or the class of an expanded clone; other rows omit it.

TRBJ1-1	-	TRBV6-5	TRBD1	CASSPQGAGNTEAFF	TGTGCCAGCAGTCCTCAGGGGGCGGGGAACACTGAAGCTTTCTTT
TRBJ2-5	-	TRBV15	TRBD2	CATSRDGTNTETQYF	TGTGCCACCAGCAGAGATGGGACTAATACCGAGACCCAGTACTTC
TRBJ1-3	-	TRBV2	TRBD1	CASIMQGDGNTIYF	TGTGCCAGCATTATGCAGGGGGATGGAAACACCATATATTTT
TRBJ1-3	-	TRBV5-1	TRBD1	CASSLRQGSGNTIYF	TGCGCCAGCAGCTTAAGACAGGGGTCTGGAAACACCATATATTTT
TRBJ1-2	-	TRBV5-1	-	CASSLRWARNYDYGYTF	TGCGCCAGCAGCTTGAGGTGGGCCAGGAATTATGACTATGGCTACACCTTC
TRBJ2-7	-	TRBV12-3/TRBV12-4	-	CASSRIEREQYF	TGTGCCAGCAGTCGGATTGAGCGCGAGCAGTACTTC
TRBJ1-1	-	TRBV10-2	TRBD1	CASSTQGASTEAFF	TGCGCCAGCAGCACACAGGGGGCGAGCACTGAAGCTTTCTTT
TRBJ2-5	-	TRBV25-1	-	CASSETTVGETQYF	TGTGCCAGCAGTGAAACGACTGTGGGAGAGACCCAGTACTTC
TRBJ1-2	-	TRBV28	-	CASSSLRRSGYGYTF	TGTGCCAGCAGCTCACTCCGAAGAAGTGGTTATGGCTACACCTTC
TRBJ1-2	once	TRBV27	-	CASSLPSGAGYTF	TGTGCCAGCAGTTTACCCTCAGGGGCTGGCTACACCTTC
TRBJ2-1	-	TRBV5-1	TRBD1	CASSFGGQDNEQFF	TGCGCCAGCAGCTTTGGGGGACAGGACAATGAGCAGTTCTTC
TRBJ2-1	-	TRBV5-4	TRBD2	CASSFVTSGVDNEQFF	TGTGCCAGCAGTTTCGTTACTAGCGGGGTAGACAATGAGCAGTTCTTC
TRBJ2-5	-	TRBV24-1	-	CATSDSALGTQYF	TGTGCCACCAGTGACTCAGCGCTAGGGACCCAGTACTTC
TRBJ1-1	-	TRBV5-8	TRBD1	CASSLGQGRFTEAFF	TGTGCCAGCAGCTTAGGACAGGGGCGTTTTACTGAAGCTTTCTTT
TRBJ2-3	-	TRBV27	TRBD2	CASSPAGESDTQYF	TGTGCCAGCAGCCCCGCGGGAGAATCAGATACGCAGTATTTT
TRBJ2-7	-	TRBV11-1	-	CASSPQGRSSYEQYF	TGTGCCAGCAGCCCCCAAGGGAGGAGCTCCTACGAGCAGTACTTC
TRBJ2-7	-	TRBV2	TRBD2	CASRAGGGAYEQYF	TGTGCCAGCAGGGCAGGCGGGGGGGCCTACGAGCAGTACTTC
TRBJ2-7	-	TRBV12-5	TRBD2	CASGPSGRFSFIYEQYF	TGTGCTAGTGGTCCCTCCGGGAGGTTTTCCTTCATTTACGAGCAGTACTTC
TRBJ2-1	-	TRBV29-1	TRBD2	CSVELLAGVFRGVNEQFF	TGCAGCGTTGAGTTACTAGCGGGAGTTTTTAGGGGGGTCAATGAGCAGTTCTTC
TRBJ2-3	-	TRBV11-1	-	CASSLPWTGDMDTQYF	TGTGCCAGCAGCTTGCCCTGGACTGGAGATATGGATACGCAGTATTTT
TRBJ2-1	-	TRBV11-2	TRBD2	CASSWGGAGDTSYNEQFF	TGTGCCAGCAGCTGGGGAGGGGCGGGAGATACCTCCTACAATGAGCAGTTCTTC
TRBJ1-2	-	TRBV7-2	-	CASSTRDFSGGYTF	TGTGCCAGCAGCACGCGGGACTTCTCGGGGGGCTACACCTTC
TRBJ1-4	-	TRBV7-9	-	CASSFLPGQDNEKLFF	TGTGCCAGCAGCTTCCTGCCAGGGCAGGATAATGAAAAACTGTTTTTT
TRBJ1-3	-	TRBV9	-	CASSVAPGGPGNTIYF	TGTGCCAGCAGCGTAGCCCCCGGAGGGCCGGGAAACACCATATATTTT
TRBJ1-1	-	TRBV6-5	TRBD1	CASRVDRGPTEAFF	TGTGCCAGCAGGGTTGACAGGGGGCCAACTGAAGCTTTCTTT
TRBJ2-1	-	TRBV11-3	-	CASSLGYPLAGRSYNEQFF	TGTGCCAGCAGCTTAGGGTACCCGCTGGCGGGTCGTTCTTACAATGAGCAGTTCTTC
TRBJ1-5	once	TRBV28	TRBD1	CASSQDRVFGQPQHF	TGTGCCAGCAGTCAGGACAGGGTCTTCGGTCAGCCCCAGCATTTT
TRBJ1-2	-	TRBV10-2	TRBD1	CASSDPQGVDGYTF	TGCGCCAGCAGTGACCCGCAGGGGGTGGATGGCTACACCTTC
TRBJ1-1	-	TRBV3-1/TRBV3-2	TRBD1	CASRLMSGGTEAFF	TGTGCCAGCAGGCTCATGTCAGGGGGCACTGAAGCTTTCTTT
TRBJ1-1	-	TRBV19	-	CAVKRTSLNTEAFF	TGTGCCGTTAAACGGACTAGCCTGAACACTGAAGCTTTCTTT
TRBJ2-1	few	TRBV9	TRBD2	CASSVDSGRRNYNEQFF	TGTGCCAGCAGCGTAGATAGCGGGAGAAGGAATTACAATGAGCAGTTCTTC
TRBJ1-1	-	TRBV24-1	-	CATSDPGHPEAFF	TGTGCCACCAGTGACCCGGGACACCCTGAAGCTTTCTTT
TRBJ1-1	-	TRBV5-8	TRBD1	CASSSAGTGSKAFF	TGTGCCAGCAGCTCCGCCGGGACAGGGAGTAAAGCTTTCTTT
TRBJ1-4	-	TRBV19	-	CASSVGLSNEKLFF	TGTGCCAGTAGTGTTGGACTTTCTAATGAAAAACTGTTTTTT
TRBJ2-7	-	TRBV13	-	CASSLPDKIKEQYF	TGTGCCAGCAGCTTACCGGACAAAATAAAGGAGCAGTACTTC
TRBJ2-4	-	TRBV5-1	TRBD1	CASSEVSGQGAIF	TGCGCCAGCAGCGAGGTTTCGGGACAGGGGGCGATTTTC
TRBJ1-2	-	TRBV18	-	CASSPNEVTYYGYTF	TGTGCCAGCTCACCAAATGAGGTCACCTACTATGGCTACACCTTC
TRBJ1-4	-	TRBV15	-	CATSRTPGWGHEKLFF	TGTGCCACCAGCAGGACCCCAGGGTGGGGGCATGAAAAACTGTTTTTT